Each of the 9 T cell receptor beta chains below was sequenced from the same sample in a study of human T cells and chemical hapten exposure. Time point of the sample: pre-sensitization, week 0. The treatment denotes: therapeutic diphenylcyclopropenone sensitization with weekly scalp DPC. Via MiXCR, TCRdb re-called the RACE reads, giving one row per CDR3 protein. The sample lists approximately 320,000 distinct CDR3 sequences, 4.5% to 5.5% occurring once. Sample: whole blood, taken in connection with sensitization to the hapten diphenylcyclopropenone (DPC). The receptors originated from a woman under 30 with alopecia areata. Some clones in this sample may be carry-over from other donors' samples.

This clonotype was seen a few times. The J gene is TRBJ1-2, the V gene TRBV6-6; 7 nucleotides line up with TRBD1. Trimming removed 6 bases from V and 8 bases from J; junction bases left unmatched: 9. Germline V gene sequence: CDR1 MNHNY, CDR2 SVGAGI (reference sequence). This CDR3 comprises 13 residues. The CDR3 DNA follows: TGTGCCAGCAGAGCGACAGGGAGTTGGGGCTACACCTTC. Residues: CASRATGSWGYTF.

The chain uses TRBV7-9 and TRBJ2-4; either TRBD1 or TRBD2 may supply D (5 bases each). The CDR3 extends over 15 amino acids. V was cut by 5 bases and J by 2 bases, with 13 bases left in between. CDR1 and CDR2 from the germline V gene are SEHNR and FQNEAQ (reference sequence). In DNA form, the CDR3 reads TGTGCCAGCAGCCCCGGGACCAGCCCCAAAAACATTCAGTACTTC. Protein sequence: CASSPGTSPKNIQYF.

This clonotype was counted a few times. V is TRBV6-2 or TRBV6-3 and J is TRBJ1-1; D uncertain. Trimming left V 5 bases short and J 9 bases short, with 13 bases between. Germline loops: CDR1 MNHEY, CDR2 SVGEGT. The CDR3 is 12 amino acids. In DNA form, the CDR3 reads TGTGCCAGCAGTGCCCGGCCACTACAAGCTTTCTTT. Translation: CASSARPLQAFF.

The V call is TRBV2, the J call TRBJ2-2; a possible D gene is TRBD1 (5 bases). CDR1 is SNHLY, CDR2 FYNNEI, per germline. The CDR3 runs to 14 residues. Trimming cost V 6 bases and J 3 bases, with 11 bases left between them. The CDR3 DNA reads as TGTGCCAGCAGCTTCCAGACAGACACCGGGGAGCTGTTTTTT. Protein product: CASSFQTDTGELFF.

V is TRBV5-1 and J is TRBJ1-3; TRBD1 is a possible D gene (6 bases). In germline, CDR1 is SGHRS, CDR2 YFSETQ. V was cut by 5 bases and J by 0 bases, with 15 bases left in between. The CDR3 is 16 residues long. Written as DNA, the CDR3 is TGCGCCAGCAGTCGGACAGAACAATTCTCTGGAAACACCATATATTTT. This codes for CASSRTEQFSGNTIYF.

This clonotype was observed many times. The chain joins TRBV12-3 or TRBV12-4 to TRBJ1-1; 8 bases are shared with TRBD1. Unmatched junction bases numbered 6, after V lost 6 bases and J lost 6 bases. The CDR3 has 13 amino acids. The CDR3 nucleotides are TGTGCCAGCAGCTACGACAGGGGAGCTGAAGCTTTCTTT. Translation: CASSYDRGAEAFF.

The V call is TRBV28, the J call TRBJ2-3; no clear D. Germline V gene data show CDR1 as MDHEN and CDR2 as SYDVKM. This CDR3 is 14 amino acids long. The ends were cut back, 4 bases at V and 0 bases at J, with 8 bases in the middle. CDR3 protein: CASSSEPSTDTQYF. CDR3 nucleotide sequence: TGTGCCAGCAGTTCCGAGCCCAGCACAGATACGCAGTATTTT.

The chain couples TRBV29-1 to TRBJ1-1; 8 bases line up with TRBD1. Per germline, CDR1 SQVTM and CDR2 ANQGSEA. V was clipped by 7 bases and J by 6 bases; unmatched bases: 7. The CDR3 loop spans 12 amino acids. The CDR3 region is CSERQGIPEAFF. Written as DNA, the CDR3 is TGCAGCGAAAGACAGGGGATCCCTGAAGCTTTCTTT.

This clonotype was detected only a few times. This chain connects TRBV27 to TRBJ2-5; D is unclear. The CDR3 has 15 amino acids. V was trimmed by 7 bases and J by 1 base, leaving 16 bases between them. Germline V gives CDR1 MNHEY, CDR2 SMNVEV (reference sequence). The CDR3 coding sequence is TGTGCCAGCACTCACACACCCGCGACCCAAGAGACCCAGTACTTC. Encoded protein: CASTHTPATQETQYF.